Listed below are T cell receptor beta chains from one sample, sequenced in a study of blood T cell repertoires in COVID-19. The table came from immunoSEQ multiplex PCR; TCRdb's copy has only in-frame clones and leaves some out. The sample has about 68,000 clones, roughly 85% seen once. The sample comprised peripheral blood. These receptors all come from a man aged 50-60 years with acute or convalescent COVID-19. Each CDR3 is given with its conserved first and last residue. The D gene is left open where the match is weak. Clone size is not always given. Where it is, it says once, few, many or a class for expanded clones.

>TRBV7-3|.|TRBJ1-3|.
CASSFGSPGNTIYF
TGTGCCAGCAGCTTCGGTTCTCCTGGAAACACCATATATTTT
>TRBV30|few|TRBJ2-7|TRBD2
CAWSRSGGQSYEQYF
TGTGCCTGGAGCCGCTCGGGGGGTCAATCCTACGAGCAGTACTTC
>TRBV5-8|.|TRBJ2-3|.
CASSLPADTQYF
TGTGCCAGCAGCTTGCCGGCAGATACGCAGTATTTT
>TRBV4-1|.|TRBJ2-7|.
CASSQESGSYEQYF
TGCGCCAGCAGCCAAGAAAGCGGATCCTACGAGCAGTACTTC
>TRBV9|.|TRBJ1-2|.
CASSVESRALGGYTF
TGTGCCAGCAGCGTAGAATCCAGGGCGCTGGGTGGCTACACCTTC
>TRBV5-4|.|TRBJ2-7|TRBD1
CASSSGQGRMSYEQYF
TGTGCCAGCAGCTCAGGACAGGGGAGGATGTCCTACGAGCAGTACTTC
>TRBV19|.|TRBJ2-1|.
CASSIDRGGEQFF
TGTGCCAGTAGTATCGATAGGGGAGGTGAGCAGTTCTTC
>TRBV6-4|.|TRBJ1-2|.
CASSDGARGYTF
TGTGCCAGCAGTGATGGGGCGCGAGGCTACACCTTC
>TRBV19|.|TRBJ2-1|.
CASSWSRDYNEQFF
TGTGCCAGTAGTTGGTCCAGGGACTACAATGAGCAGTTCTTC
>TRBV2|.|TRBJ2-5|TRBD1
CANTLDRGRGSGGFWETQYF
TGTGCCAACACCCTTGACAGGGGGCGAGGTAGCGGCGGGTTCTGGGAGACCCAGTACTTC
>TRBV5-6|.|TRBJ1-2|.
CASSFMKGANYGYTF
TGTGCCAGCAGCTTCATGAAGGGGGCTAACTATGGCTACACCTTC
>TRBV7-2|.|TRBJ2-2|TRBD2
CASIPPRASGDRGELFF
TGTGCCAGCATCCCACCCCGGGCTAGCGGGGATCGCGGGGAGCTGTTTTTT
>TRBV6-1|.|TRBJ2-5|TRBD1
CASSEPGQGAGETQYF
TGTGCCAGCAGTGAACCGGGACAGGGGGCAGGAGAGACCCAGTACTTC
>TRBV2|once|TRBJ2-1|.
CASSEIAAGGSYNEQFF
TGTGCCAGCAGTGAAATTGCGGCCGGAGGCTCCTACAATGAGCAGTTCTTC
>TRBV6-5|few|TRBJ2-7|.
CASSRVQTEAYEQYF
TGTGCCAGCAGCCGTGTTCAGACCGAGGCCTACGAGCAGTACTTC
>TRBV4-2|once|TRBJ1-1|TRBD1
CASSQDVRGRGRTEAFF
TGTGCCAGCAGCCAAGATGTAAGGGGGCGGGGTAGAACTGAAGCTTTCTTT
>TRBV9|.|TRBJ1-1|.
CASSVGENTEAFF
TGTGCCAGCAGCGTAGGAGAGAACACTGAAGCTTTCTTT
>TRBV27|.|TRBJ2-7|TRBD1
CASSLSGQDSYEQYF
TGTGCCAGCAGTTTATCCGGACAGGACTCCTACGAGCAGTACTTC
>TRBV5-4|.|TRBJ2-5|.
CASSAPGTPGETQYF
TGTGCCAGCAGCGCACCCGGGACACCGGGGGAGACCCAGTACTTC
>TRBV7-8|.|TRBJ1-4|.
CASSLGASATNEKLFF
TGTGCCAGCAGCTTGGGAGCCAGTGCAACTAATGAAAAACTGTTTTTT
>TRBV4-1|.|TRBJ2-3|TRBD1
CASSQGGQRTDTQYF
TGCGCCAGCAGCCAAGGGGGACAGCGCACAGATACGCAGTATTTT
>TRBV5-1|.|TRBJ1-3|TRBD1
CASSLDGTGAGNTIYF
TGCGCCAGCAGCTTGGACGGGACAGGGGCTGGAAACACCATATATTTT
>TRBV5-1|many|TRBJ2-3|.
CASSLGIRGYTPDTQYF
TGCGCCAGCAGCTTGGGGATTCGGGGGTATACGCCAGATACGCAGTATTTT
>TRBV24-1|.|TRBJ2-3|TRBD1
CATSDPGTEPEDTQYF
TGTGCCACCAGTGACCCGGGGACAGAGCCCGAGGATACGCAGTATTTT
>TRBV27|many|TRBJ1-3|.
CASSLRGSNTIYF
TGTGCCAGCAGTTTACGAGGATCGAACACCATATATTTT
>TRBV12-5|.|TRBJ1-6|.
CASGLNRNSPLHF
TGTGCTAGTGGATTAAACAGAAATTCACCCCTCCACTTT
>TRBV2|once|TRBJ1-5|.
CASSDEGLSNQPQHF
TGTGCCAGCAGTGATGAGGGTCTAAGCAATCAGCCCCAGCATTTT
>TRBV15|few|TRBJ1-1|.
CATSRDRNTEAFF
TGTGCCACCAGCAGAGATAGGAACACTGAAGCTTTCTTT